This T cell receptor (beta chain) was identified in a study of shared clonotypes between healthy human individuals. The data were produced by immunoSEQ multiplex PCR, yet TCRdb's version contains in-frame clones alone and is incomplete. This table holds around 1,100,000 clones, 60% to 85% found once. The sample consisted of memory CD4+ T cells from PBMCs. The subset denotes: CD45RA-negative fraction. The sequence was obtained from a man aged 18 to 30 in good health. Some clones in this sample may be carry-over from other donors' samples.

CDR3 sequence reads: CASSQPDRWETGNTIYF. CDR3 nucleotide sequence: TGCGCCAGCAGCCAACCCGACCGTTGGGAGACTGGAAACACCATATATTTT. This chain links TRBV4-1 with TRBJ1-3, with D unresolved. V was cut by 2 bases and J by 2 bases, with 16 bases left in between. Germline loops: CDR1 MGHRA, CDR2 YSYEKL. This CDR3 is built from 17 residues.